A selection of T cell receptor beta chains follows, all from one sample in a study of blood T cell repertoires in COVID-19. The assay was immunoSEQ multiplex PCR, and TCRdb's table has in-frame clones only and misses some. The sample consists of around 220,000 clones, around nine tenths of them appearing once. Sequencing was done on a sample of PBMCs or T cells enriched from blood (not recorded which). These receptors were collected from a woman under 30 who had recovered from COVID-19. CDR3s include the opening cysteine and the closing phenylalanine or tryptophan. The D gene is left open where the match is weak. Clone size appears in some rows only: once, few, many, or a class for an expanded clone.

J gene: TRBJ2-7
clone size: -
CDR3 length: 14
D gene: -
V gene: TRBV2
CDR3 protein: CASSRTAGVDEQYF
CDR3 DNA: TGTGCCAGCAGTCGGACTGCTGGAGTGGACGAGCAGTACTTC

J gene: TRBJ1-2
clone size: -
CDR3 length: 15
D gene: -
V gene: TRBV19
CDR3 protein: CASSIGPGTNYGYTF
CDR3 DNA: TGTGCCAGTAGTATTGGACCCGGGACAAACTATGGCTACACCTTC

J gene: TRBJ1-5
clone size: -
CDR3 length: 11
D gene: -
V gene: TRBV28
CDR3 protein: CASTSGQPQHF
CDR3 DNA: TGTGCCAGCACCAGTGGCCAGCCCCAGCATTTT

J gene: TRBJ1-5
clone size: -
CDR3 length: 13
D gene: TRBD1
V gene: TRBV2
CDR3 protein: CASSADRAQPQHF
CDR3 DNA: TGTGCCAGCAGTGCCGACAGGGCTCAGCCCCAGCATTTT

J gene: TRBJ2-1
clone size: -
CDR3 length: 14
D gene: TRBD2
V gene: TRBV6-4
CDR3 protein: CASSAGTSANEQFF
CDR3 DNA: TGTGCCAGCAGTGCAGGCACTAGCGCGAATGAGCAGTTCTTC

J gene: TRBJ1-1
clone size: -
CDR3 length: 11
D gene: -
V gene: TRBV20-1
CDR3 protein: CSASPSPEAFF
CDR3 DNA: TGCAGTGCTAGCCCAAGCCCTGAAGCTTTCTTT

J gene: TRBJ1-1
clone size: -
CDR3 length: 14
D gene: -
V gene: TRBV5-4
CDR3 protein: CASSFGGVNTEAFF
CDR3 DNA: TGTGCCAGCAGCTTCGGAGGGGTAAACACTGAAGCTTTCTTT

J gene: TRBJ2-7
clone size: -
CDR3 length: 13
D gene: TRBD1
V gene: TRBV2
CDR3 protein: CASEGQGGYEQYF
CDR3 DNA: TGTGCCAGCGAGGGACAGGGGGGATACGAGCAGTACTTC

J gene: TRBJ1-2
clone size: -
CDR3 length: 15
D gene: -
V gene: TRBV6-1
CDR3 protein: CASSEGAHPNYGYTF
CDR3 DNA: TGTGCCAGCAGTGAAGGGGCACATCCTAACTATGGCTACACCTTC

J gene: TRBJ1-2
clone size: -
CDR3 length: 14
D gene: TRBD1
V gene: TRBV6-5
CDR3 protein: CASSSDDRVGGYTF
CDR3 DNA: TGTGCCAGCAGTTCCGACGACAGGGTTGGTGGCTACACCTTC

J gene: TRBJ1-5
clone size: -
CDR3 length: 15
D gene: -
V gene: TRBV28
CDR3 protein: CASSLGYGGRQPQHF
CDR3 DNA: TGTGCCAGCAGTTTGGGTTACGGGGGGAGACAGCCCCAGCATTTT

J gene: TRBJ2-1
clone size: once
CDR3 length: 14
D gene: -
V gene: TRBV19
CDR3 protein: CASSSRTVSNEQFF
CDR3 DNA: TGTGCCAGTAGTTCCCGGACTGTTAGCAATGAGCAGTTCTTC

J gene: TRBJ1-2
clone size: -
CDR3 length: 15
D gene: -
V gene: TRBV4-1
CDR3 protein: CASSQDSAGDYGYTF
CDR3 DNA: TGCGCCAGCAGCCAAGATTCAGCGGGGGACTATGGCTACACCTTC

J gene: TRBJ1-1
clone size: -
CDR3 length: 14
D gene: -
V gene: TRBV3-1/TRBV3-2
CDR3 protein: CASSQVQGGTEAFF
CDR3 DNA: TGTGCCAGCAGCCAAGTGCAGGGTGGAACTGAAGCTTTCTTT

J gene: TRBJ2-7
clone size: -
CDR3 length: 13
D gene: -
V gene: TRBV7-8
CDR3 protein: CASSLGHSYEQYF
CDR3 DNA: TGTGCCAGCAGCCTAGGACACTCCTACGAGCAGTACTTC

J gene: TRBJ1-2
clone size: -
CDR3 length: 15
D gene: TRBD1
V gene: TRBV7-2
CDR3 protein: CASSTRTGGNYGYTF
CDR3 DNA: TGTGCCAGCAGCACAAGGACAGGGGGGAACTATGGCTACACCTTC

J gene: TRBJ1-1
clone size: -
CDR3 length: 16
D gene: TRBD1
V gene: TRBV28
CDR3 protein: CASSLFTGGMNTEAFF
CDR3 DNA: TGTGCCAGCAGTTTATTTACAGGGGGCATGAACACTGAAGCTTTCTTT

J gene: TRBJ1-1
clone size: -
CDR3 length: 13
D gene: -
V gene: TRBV5-1
CDR3 protein: CASSLPRNTEAFF
CDR3 DNA: TGCGCCAGCAGCTTACCCAGGAACACTGAAGCTTTCTTT

J gene: TRBJ1-2
clone size: -
CDR3 length: 16
D gene: TRBD1
V gene: TRBV7-9
CDR3 protein: CASTGNSEGAYYGYTF
CDR3 DNA: TGTGCCAGCACGGGAAACTCAGAGGGGGCCTACTATGGCTACACCTTC

J gene: TRBJ1-5
clone size: -
CDR3 length: 16
D gene: -
V gene: TRBV11-2
CDR3 protein: CASSLGGRGGNQPQHF
CDR3 DNA: TGTGCCAGCAGCTTAGGGGGCAGGGGAGGCAATCAGCCCCAGCATTTT

J gene: TRBJ1-3
clone size: -
CDR3 length: 14
D gene: -
V gene: TRBV2
CDR3 protein: CASSPDIGGNTIYF
CDR3 DNA: TGTGCCAGCAGTCCCGACATAGGAGGAAACACCATATATTTT

J gene: TRBJ2-1
clone size: once
CDR3 length: 15
D gene: TRBD2
V gene: TRBV27
CDR3 protein: CASSLSGTSEPGAFF
CDR3 DNA: TGTGCCAGCAGTTTATCAGGGACTAGCGAACCAGGAGCTTTCTTC

J gene: TRBJ2-3
clone size: -
CDR3 length: 13
D gene: TRBD2
V gene: TRBV6-5
CDR3 protein: CATASGFTDTQYF
CDR3 DNA: TGTGCCACAGCTAGCGGATTCACAGATACGCAGTATTTT

J gene: TRBJ2-1
clone size: -
CDR3 length: 12
D gene: TRBD2
V gene: TRBV29-1
CDR3 protein: CSVDKRESGQFF
CDR3 DNA: TGCAGCGTTGATAAGCGGGAGAGTGGGCAGTTCTTC

J gene: TRBJ1-4
clone size: -
CDR3 length: 13
D gene: -
V gene: TRBV14
CDR3 protein: CASSRGLNEKLFF
CDR3 DNA: TGTGCCAGCAGCCGAGGTCTTAATGAAAAACTGTTTTTT

J gene: TRBJ1-2
clone size: -
CDR3 length: 17
D gene: -
V gene: TRBV28
CDR3 protein: CASRQPLGDKRHYGYTF
CDR3 DNA: TGTGCCAGCCGTCAACCCTTGGGGGACAAGAGACATTATGGCTACACCTTC